The sequence of this TCR beta chain was determined in a study of CD8+CD57+ T cells in acquired aplastic anemia. The wider study: Isolated CD4+ and CD8+ cells, once sorted, yielded DNA averaging around 2.9 ug.

The study's findings and limits: Patients and controls were found to share twenty-nine CD8+ CDR3 sequences.

Trimming at V came to 4 bases and at J to 5 bases, leaving 9 bases not matched to a gene. This CDR3 contains 15 residues. Germline V gene lookup returns CDR1 SGHTA and CDR2 FQGNSA. This clonotype occurred many times. Its antigen remains unidentified. The use of genomic DNA as template underpinned the TCR beta VDJ and CDR3 profiling. MiXCR was run by TCRdb on the reads, yielding one entry per CDR3 protein. The sample holds around 400,000 distinct CDR3 sequences, 65% to 80% seen once. This receptor was obtained from a human donor in good health, serving as a control. The rearrangement joins TRBV7-2 to TRBJ2-7, with TRBD2 matching 9 bases. The sequenced material came from sorted CD4+, CD8+, or CD8+CD57+ T cells (not recorded which) from PBMCs. Written as DNA, the CDR3 is TGTGCCAGCAGCTACCGCGCGGGGGGGCAAAACGAGCAGTACTTC. Its protein product is CASSYRAGGQNEQYF.